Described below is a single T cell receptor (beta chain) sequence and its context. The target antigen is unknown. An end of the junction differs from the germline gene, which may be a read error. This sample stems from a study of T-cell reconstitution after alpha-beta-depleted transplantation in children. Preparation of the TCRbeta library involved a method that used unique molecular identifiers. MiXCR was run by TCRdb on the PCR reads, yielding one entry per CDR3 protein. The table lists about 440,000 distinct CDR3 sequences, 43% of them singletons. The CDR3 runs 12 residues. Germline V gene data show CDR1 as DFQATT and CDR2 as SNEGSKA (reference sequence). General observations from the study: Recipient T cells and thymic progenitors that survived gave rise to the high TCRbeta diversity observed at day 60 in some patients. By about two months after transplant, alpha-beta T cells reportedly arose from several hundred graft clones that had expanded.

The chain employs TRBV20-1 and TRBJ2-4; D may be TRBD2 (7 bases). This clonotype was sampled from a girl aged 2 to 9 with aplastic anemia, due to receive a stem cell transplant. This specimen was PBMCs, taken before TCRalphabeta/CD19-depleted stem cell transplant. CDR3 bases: TGCAGTGTTACAGGGCTAGCGGAAAAGGGGGACTTC. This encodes CSVTGLAEKGDF.